Listed here are 5 T cell receptor beta chains from one sample, sequenced in a study of human thymus T cells. Profiling relied on immunoSEQ multiplex PCR, and the TCRdb table lists in-frame clones only, not all of them. The sample records about 130,000 clones, about 95% being singletons. Thymus tissue for the work was resected from patients undergoing corrective heart surgery. The material sequenced was thymus tissue. These receptor sequences come from a boy less than two years old with a congenital heart defect but otherwise immunologically healthy.

The J gene is TRBJ2-1, the V gene TRBV7-9, with TRBD2 identical over 12 bases. CDR3 length: 17 residues. Per germline, CDR1 SEHNR and CDR2 FQNEAQ (reference sequence). V dropped 3 bases and J dropped 9; count of bases not matched to a gene: 12. CDR3 in amino acids: CASSFYPPSGGAVEQFF. CDR3 bases: TGTGCCAGCAGCTTCTACCCCCCTAGCGGGGGGGCTGTTGAGCAGTTCTTC. The full variable domain, in which reference TRBV7-9 and TRBJ2-1 provide the parts outside the CDR3, is DTGVSQNPRHKITKRGQNVTFRCDPISEHNRLYWYRQTLGQGPEFLTYFQNEAQLEKSRLLSDRFSAERPKGSFSTLEIQRTEQGDSAMYLCASSFYPPSGGAVEQFFGPGTRLTVL.

This clone has a handful of counts. The J gene is TRBJ1-1, the V gene TRBV14; 7 bases line up with TRBD1. The CDR3 runs to 15 residues. V gave up 3 bases and J gave up 5 bases; unmatched junction bases: 9. Germline-derived CDR1 and CDR2 are SGHDN and FVKESK. Here the CDR3 reads CASSQMRGGETEAFF. DNA for the CDR3: TGTGCCAGCAGCCAGATGAGAGGGGGCGAGACTGAAGCTTTCTTT.

The rearrangement joins TRBV6-1 to TRBJ2-7; TRBD1 is a possible D gene (5 bases). V lost 2 bases to trimming and J lost 7 bases, with 15 bases between them. Germline assignment: CDR1 MNHNS and CDR2 SASEGT. The CDR3 contains 14 residues. The CDR3 here is CASSERGRVGEQYF. CDR3 bases: TGTGCCAGCAGTGAAAGGGGCAGGGTGGGTGAGCAGTACTTC.

The rearrangement joins TRBV5-6 to TRBJ1-1; no definite D call. Germline CDR1 is SGHDT and CDR2 is YYEEEE. This CDR3 is built from 13 residues. V lost 1 base and J lost 5, with 9 bases in between. In nucleotides, the CDR3 is TGTGCCAGCAGCTTGATAGAGAATACTGAAGCTTTCTTT. The encoded protein is CASSLIENTEAFF.

The chain carries TRBV7-6 and TRBJ1-2; D is ambiguous. Germline loops: CDR1 SGHVS, CDR2 FNYEAQ. The CDR3 runs to 11 residues. Trimming shortened V by 8 bases and J by 1 base, and 5 bases separated the two germline ends. The CDR3 reads CASRGNYGYTF. CDR3 bases: TGTGCCAGCCGGGGTAACTATGGCTACACCTTC.